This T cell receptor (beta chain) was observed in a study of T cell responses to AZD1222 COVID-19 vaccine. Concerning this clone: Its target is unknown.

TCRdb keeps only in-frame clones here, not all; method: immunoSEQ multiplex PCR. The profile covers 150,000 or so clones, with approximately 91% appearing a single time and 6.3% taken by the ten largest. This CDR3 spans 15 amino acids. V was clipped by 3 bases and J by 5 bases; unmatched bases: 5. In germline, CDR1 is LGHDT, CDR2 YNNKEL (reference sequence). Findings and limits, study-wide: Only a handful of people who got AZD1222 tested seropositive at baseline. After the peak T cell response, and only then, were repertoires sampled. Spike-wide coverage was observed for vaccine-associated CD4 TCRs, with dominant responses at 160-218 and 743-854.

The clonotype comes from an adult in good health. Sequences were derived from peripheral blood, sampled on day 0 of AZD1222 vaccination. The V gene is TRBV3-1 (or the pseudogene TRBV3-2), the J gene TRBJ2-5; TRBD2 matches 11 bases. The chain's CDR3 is CASSHVAGGQETQYF. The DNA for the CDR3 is TGTGCCAGCAGCCACGTAGCGGGGGGGCAGGAGACCCAGTACTTC.